This TCR beta chain is drawn from a study of OX40 agonist ivuxolimab in advanced cancers. In the study overall: Partial responses were recorded for three patients, including one with hepatocellular carcinoma and two with cutaneous melanoma.

Assay: immunoSEQ multiplex PCR; the TCRdb copy retains only in-frame clones and omits some. This sample has about 39,000 clones, with about 81% found just once. This CDR3 is 15 amino acids long. The J segment lost 1 base and the V segment lost 6 bases, leaving 8 bases of the junction unmatched. Germline V gene sequence: CDR1 SNHLY, CDR2 FYNNEI. The chain has TRBV2 and TRBJ1-1, with TRBD1 matching over 7 bases. The clonotype originates from an adult with an advanced solid tumor such as melanoma, head and neck, liver or kidney cancer. The specimen comprised CD4+ or CD8+ T cells sorted from blood, sampled in a trial of the OX40 agonist ivuxolimab. The DNA for the CDR3 is TGTGCCAGCAGGACAAGACAGGGACCGAACACTGAAGCTTTCTTT. Its protein product is CASRTRQGPNTEAFF.